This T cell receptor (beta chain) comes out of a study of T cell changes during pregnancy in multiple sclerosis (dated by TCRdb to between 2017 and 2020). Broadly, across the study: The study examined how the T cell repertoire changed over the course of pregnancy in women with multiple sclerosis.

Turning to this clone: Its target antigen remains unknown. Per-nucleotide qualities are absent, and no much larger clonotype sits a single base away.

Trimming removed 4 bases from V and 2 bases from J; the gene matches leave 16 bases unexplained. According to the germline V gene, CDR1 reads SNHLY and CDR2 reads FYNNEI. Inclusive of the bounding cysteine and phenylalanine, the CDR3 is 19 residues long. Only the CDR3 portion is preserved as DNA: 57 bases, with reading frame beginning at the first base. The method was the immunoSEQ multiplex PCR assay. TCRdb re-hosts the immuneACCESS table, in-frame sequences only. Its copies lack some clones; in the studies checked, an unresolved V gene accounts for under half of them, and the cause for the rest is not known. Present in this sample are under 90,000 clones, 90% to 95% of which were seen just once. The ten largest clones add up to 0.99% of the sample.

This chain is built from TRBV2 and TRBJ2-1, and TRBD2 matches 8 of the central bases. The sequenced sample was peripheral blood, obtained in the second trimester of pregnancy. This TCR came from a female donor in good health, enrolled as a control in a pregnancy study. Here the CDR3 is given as CASSGGSALAGKPYNEQFF. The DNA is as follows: TGTGCCAGCAGTGGGGGCTCCGCTCTAGCGGGTAAGCCCTACAATGAGCAGTTCTTC.